The rows below give T cell receptor beta chains drawn from one sample of a study of identical twins. TCRdb passed the 5' RACE reads through MiXCR, listing each CDR3 protein once. Found here are fewer than 900,000 distinct CDR3 sequences, roughly 18% of them singletons; the top ten hold around 14%. These data were likewise used in another study, on T cells expressing NK-cell markers.

Sequenced sample: PBMCs. All receptors come from a woman aged 18 to 35 in good health. The CDR3 runs from the conserved cysteine through the conserved F or W. A D gene is named only where the DNA matches it firmly. Size values are once, few and many counts, or a class for expanded clones, and some rows have none.

>TRBV11-2|TRBJ2-4|once|NA
CASSLVPAKNIQYF
TGTGCCAGCAGCTTAGTTCCAGCGAAAAACATTCAGTACTTC
>TRBV20-1|TRBJ2-1|NA|NA
CSARGAGASYNEQFF
TGCAGTGCTAGAGGCGCGGGGGCTTCCTACAATGAGCAGTTCTTC
>TRBV6-1|TRBJ2-3|few|NA
CASSDPWGYTDTQYF
TGTGCCAGCAGTGATCCTTGGGGATACACAGATACGCAGTATTTT
>TRBV12-3/TRBV12-4|TRBJ1-6|few|NA
CASSSGTPFRLSSPLHF
TGTGCCAGCAGCTCCGGGACCCCTTTCCGGCTTAGTTCACCCCTCCACTTT
>TRBV7-9|TRBJ1-2|few|NA
CASSLAQETFNYGYTF
TGTGCCAGCAGCTTAGCACAGGAAACCTTTAACTATGGCTACACCTTC
>TRBV7-8|TRBJ2-5|many|NA
CASSLSTGKETQYF
TGTGCCAGCAGCTTAAGCACGGGGAAAGAGACCCAGTACTTC
>TRBV19|TRBJ2-4|NA|NA
CASSKPGPPGHIQYF
TGTGCCAGTAGTAAACCGGGACCGCCGGGTCACATTCAGTACTTC
>TRBV4-3|TRBJ1-1|once|TRBD1
CASSHADRDTEAFF
TGCGCCAGCAGCCACGCGGACAGGGATACTGAAGCTTTCTTT
>TRBV12-3/TRBV12-4|TRBJ2-1|few|TRBD2
CASMDPSGSSYNEQFF
TGTGCCAGCATGGATCCTAGCGGGAGCTCCTACAATGAGCAGTTCTTC
>TRBV6-5|TRBJ2-6|few|NA
CASSYDRSGANVLTF
TGTGCCAGCAGTTACGACAGGTCTGGGGCCAACGTCCTGACTTTC
>TRBV7-9|TRBJ2-1|few|NA
CASSLSDAGSNNEQFF
TGTGCCAGCAGCTTATCAGATGCAGGGTCCAACAATGAGCAGTTCTTC
>TRBV6-2/TRBV6-3|TRBJ1-5|NA|NA
CASMRPDQIQPQHF
TGTGCCAGCATGAGGCCGGACCAAATTCAGCCCCAGCATTTT
>TRBV5-1|TRBJ2-1|NA|NA
CASSWRGEQFF
TGCGCCAGCAGCTGGAGGGGTGAGCAGTTCTTC
>TRBV5-1|TRBJ1-1|few|TRBD1
CASSLGPTGDAEAFF
TGCGCCAGCAGCTTGGGCCCGACAGGGGATGCTGAAGCTTTCTTT
>TRBV5-8|TRBJ1-2|few|TRBD1
CATPTGTINYGYTF
TGTGCCACTCCGACAGGGACCATCAACTATGGCTACACCTTC
>TRBV6-5|TRBJ1-2|few|NA
CASSYSATGGGYGYTF
TGTGCCAGCAGTTACTCGGCGACTGGGGGGGGCTATGGCTACACCTTC
>TRBV6-5|TRBJ2-3|NA|TRBD2
CASSYGLAGRTDTQYF
TGTGCCAGCAGTTACGGGCTAGCGGGGAGAACAGATACGCAGTATTTT
>TRBV15|TRBJ2-7|few|NA
CATSRDFPGPSEQYF
TGTGCCACCAGCAGAGATTTCCCTGGTCCTAGCGAGCAGTACTTC
>TRBV5-8|TRBJ2-3|NA|NA
CASSSWAGKGGYF
TGTGCCAGCAGCTCGTGGGCTGGGAAGGGAGGCTATTTT
>TRBV7-6|TRBJ2-1|few|NA
CASSGRFSSYNEQFF
TGTGCCAGCAGCGGACGGTTCAGCTCCTACAATGAGCAGTTCTTC
>TRBV10-3|TRBJ1-1|NA|TRBD1
CAISERDRGRGTEAFF
TGTGCCATCAGTGAGCGGGACAGGGGGCGAGGCACTGAAGCTTTCTTT
>TRBV29-1|TRBJ1-1|many|NA
CSVDSGTGNTEAFF
TGCAGCGTTGATTCGGGGACGGGAAACACTGAAGCTTTCTTT